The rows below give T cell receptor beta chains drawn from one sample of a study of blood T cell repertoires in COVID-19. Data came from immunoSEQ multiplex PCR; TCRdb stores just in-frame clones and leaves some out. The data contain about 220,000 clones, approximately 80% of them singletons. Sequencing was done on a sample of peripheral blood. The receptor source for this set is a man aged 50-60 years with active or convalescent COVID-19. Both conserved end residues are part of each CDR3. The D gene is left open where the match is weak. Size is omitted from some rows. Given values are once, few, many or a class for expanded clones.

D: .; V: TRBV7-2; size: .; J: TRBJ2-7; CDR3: CASSLSPPSYEQYF; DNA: TGTGCCAGCAGCTTAAGCCCCCCCTCCTACGAGCAGTACTTC
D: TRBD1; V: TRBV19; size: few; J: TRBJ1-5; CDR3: CASTIGRGRGNQPQHF; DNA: TGTGCCAGTACCATAGGCAGGGGGCGAGGCAATCAGCCCCAGCATTTT
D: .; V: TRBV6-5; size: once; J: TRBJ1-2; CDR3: CASSRTAVLRGYTF; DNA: TGTGCCAGCAGTCGGACAGCCGTACTCCGGGGCTACACCTTC
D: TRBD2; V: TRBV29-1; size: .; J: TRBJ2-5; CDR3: CSVGGAGGWETQYF; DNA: TGCAGCGTTGGTGGGGCGGGAGGTTGGGAGACCCAGTACTTC
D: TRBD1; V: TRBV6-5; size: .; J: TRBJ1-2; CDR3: CASSYTGTDYTF; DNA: TGTGCCAGCAGTTATACCGGGACAGATTACACCTTC
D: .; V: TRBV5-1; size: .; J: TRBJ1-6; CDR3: CASSEGQDNSPLHF; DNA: TGCGCCAGCAGCGAAGGACAAGATAATTCACCCCTCCACTTT
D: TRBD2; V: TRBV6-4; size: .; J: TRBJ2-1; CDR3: CASSPLGGSNNEQFF; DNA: TGTGCCAGCTCTCCTTTGGGGGGGAGTAACAATGAGCAGTTCTTC
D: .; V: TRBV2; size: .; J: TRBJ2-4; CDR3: CASSPPTIAKNIQYF; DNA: TGTGCCAGCAGTCCTCCTACTATAGCCAAAAACATTCAGTACTTC
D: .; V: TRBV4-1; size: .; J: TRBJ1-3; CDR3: CASSRPGGGPGNTIYF; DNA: TGCGCCAGCAGCCGTCCCGGGGGAGGGCCTGGAAACACCATATATTTT
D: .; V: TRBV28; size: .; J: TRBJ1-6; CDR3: CASSFARSSYNSPLHF; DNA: TGTGCCAGCAGTTTCGCGAGGAGCTCCTATAATTCACCCCTCCACTTT
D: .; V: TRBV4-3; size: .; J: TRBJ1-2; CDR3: CASSQDMRALPYGYTF; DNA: TGCGCCAGCAGCCAAGATATGAGGGCCTTACCTTATGGCTACACCTTC
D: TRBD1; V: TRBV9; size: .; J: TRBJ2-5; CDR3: CASSVGGSGTGYQETQYF; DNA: TGTGCCAGCAGCGTAGGTGGTTCGGGGACAGGGTACCAAGAGACCCAGTACTTC
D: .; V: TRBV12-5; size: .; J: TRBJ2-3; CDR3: CASGLSQAGDTQYF; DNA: TGTGCTAGTGGTTTGTCGCAGGCGGGAGATACGCAGTATTTT
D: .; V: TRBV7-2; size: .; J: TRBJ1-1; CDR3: CASSLKGEGVNTEAFF; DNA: TGTGCCAGCAGCTTAAAGGGGGAGGGGGTGAACACTGAAGCTTTCTTT
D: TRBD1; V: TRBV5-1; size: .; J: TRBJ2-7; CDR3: CASSLSPGQGYEQYF; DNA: TGCGCCAGCAGCTTGTCCCCGGGACAGGGCTACGAGCAGTACTTC
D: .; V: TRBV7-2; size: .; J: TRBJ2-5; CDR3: CASSPSTGVGETQYF; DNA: TGTGCCAGCAGCCCCAGTACGGGAGTAGGTGAGACCCAGTACTTC
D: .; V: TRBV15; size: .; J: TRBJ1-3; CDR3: CATSRGQARTGNTIYF; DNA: TGTGCCACCAGCAGAGGTCAGGCCCGGACTGGAAACACCATATATTTT
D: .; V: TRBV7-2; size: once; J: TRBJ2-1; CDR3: CASSFSGASNNEQFF; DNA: TGTGCCAGCAGCTTCTCGGGAGCTTCGAACAATGAGCAGTTCTTC
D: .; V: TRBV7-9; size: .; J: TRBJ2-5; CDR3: CASSPRGTLQETQYF; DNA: TGTGCCAGCAGCCCCCGGGGGACCCTCCAAGAGACCCAGTACTTC
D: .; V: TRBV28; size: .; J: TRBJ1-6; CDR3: CASSFSRYSFNSPLHF; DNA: TGTGCCAGCAGTTTTAGTCGGTACAGTTTTAATTCACCCCTCCACTTT
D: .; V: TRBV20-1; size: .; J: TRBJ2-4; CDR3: CSAGGPNIQYF; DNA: TGCAGTGCTGGGGGCCCAAACATTCAGTACTTC
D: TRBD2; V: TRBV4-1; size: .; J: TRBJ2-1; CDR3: CASSPSGRINEQFF; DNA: TGCGCCAGCAGCCCTAGCGGGAGAATTAATGAGCAGTTCTTC
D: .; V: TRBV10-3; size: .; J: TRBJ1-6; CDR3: CAISDQDSFGSPLHF; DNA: TGTGCCATCAGTGACCAGGACAGTTTTGGTTCACCCCTCCACTTT
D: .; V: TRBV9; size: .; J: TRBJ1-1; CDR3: CASSSGSGGNTEVFF; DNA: TGTGCCAGCAGCTCCGGCTCGGGGGGGAACACTGAAGTTTTCTTT